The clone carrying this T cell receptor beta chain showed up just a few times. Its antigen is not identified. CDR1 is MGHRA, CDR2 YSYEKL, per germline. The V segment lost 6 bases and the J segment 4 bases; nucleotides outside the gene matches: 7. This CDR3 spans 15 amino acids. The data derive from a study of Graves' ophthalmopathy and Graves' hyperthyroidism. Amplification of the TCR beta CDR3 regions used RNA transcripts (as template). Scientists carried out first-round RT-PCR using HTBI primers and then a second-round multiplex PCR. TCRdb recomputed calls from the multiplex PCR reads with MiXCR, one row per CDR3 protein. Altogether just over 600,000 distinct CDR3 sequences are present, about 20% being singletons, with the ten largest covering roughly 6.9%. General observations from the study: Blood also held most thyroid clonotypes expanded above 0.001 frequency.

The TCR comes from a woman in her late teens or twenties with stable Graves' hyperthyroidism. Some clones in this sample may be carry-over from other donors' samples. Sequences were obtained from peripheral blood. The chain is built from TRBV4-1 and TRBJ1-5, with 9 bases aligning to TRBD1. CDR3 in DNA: TGCGCCAGCAGTCTAAGACAGGGGGAAAATCAGCCCCAGCATTTT. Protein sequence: CASSLRQGENQPQHF.